In this sample, the clone carrying this TCR beta chain turned up a few times. This sample is drawn from a study of blood T cell repertoires in COVID-19. Study-wide context: Specimens from acute and convalescent COVID-19 originated in the United States, Italy and Spain. T cells, B-cell-depleted T cells, or PBMCs supplied cDNA or gDNA.

The CDR3 spans 11 residues. Germline V gene lookup returns CDR1 SGHVS and CDR2 FQNEAQ. The V gene lost 5 bases and the J gene lost 4 bases, with 6 bases spanning the gap. Authors' processing steps: From reference gene primer amplification, estimates of nucleated cell counts were derived. TCRdb's table, derived via immunoSEQ multiplex PCR, lists solely in-frame clones and lacks some. Clonal size and the V and J genes are those of that table, whereas D and trimming came from the DNA. The sample has 200,000 or so clones; about four fifths are singletons. The chain combines TRBV7-8 with TRBJ2-7; D is unresolved. The TCR was taken from a woman of 80 years or more with COVID-19, enrolled during active disease. Sequenced: peripheral blood. The CDR3 loop is CASSQQYEQYF. DNA of the CDR3: TGTGCCAGCAGCCAACAATACGAGCAGTACTTC.